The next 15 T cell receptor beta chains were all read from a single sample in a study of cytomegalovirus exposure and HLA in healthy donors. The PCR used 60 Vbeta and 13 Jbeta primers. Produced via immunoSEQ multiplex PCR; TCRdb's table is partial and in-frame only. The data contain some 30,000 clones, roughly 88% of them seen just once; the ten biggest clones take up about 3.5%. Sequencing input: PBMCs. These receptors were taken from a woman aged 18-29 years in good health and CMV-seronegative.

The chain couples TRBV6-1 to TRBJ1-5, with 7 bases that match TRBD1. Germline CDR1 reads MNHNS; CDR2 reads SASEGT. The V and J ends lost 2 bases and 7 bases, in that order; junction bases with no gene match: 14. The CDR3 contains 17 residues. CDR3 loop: CASSERGGAGGGQPQHF. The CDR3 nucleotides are TGTGCCAGCAGTGAACGGGGGGGGGCAGGGGGGGGACAGCCCCAGCATTTT.

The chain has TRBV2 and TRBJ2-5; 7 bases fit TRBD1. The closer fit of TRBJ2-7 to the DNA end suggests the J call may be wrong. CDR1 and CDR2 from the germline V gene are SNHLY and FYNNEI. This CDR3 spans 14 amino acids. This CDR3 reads CASSSGTVQFEQYF. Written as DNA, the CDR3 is TGTGCCAGCAGTTCCGGGACAGTCCAGTTCGAGCAGTACTTC.

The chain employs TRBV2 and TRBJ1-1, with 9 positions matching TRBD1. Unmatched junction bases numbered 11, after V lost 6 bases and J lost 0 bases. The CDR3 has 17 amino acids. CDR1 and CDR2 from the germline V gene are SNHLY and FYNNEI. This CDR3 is CASSDPGQGDMNTEAFF. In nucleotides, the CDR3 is TGTGCCAGCAGCGATCCGGGACAGGGCGATATGAACACTGAAGCTTTCTTT.

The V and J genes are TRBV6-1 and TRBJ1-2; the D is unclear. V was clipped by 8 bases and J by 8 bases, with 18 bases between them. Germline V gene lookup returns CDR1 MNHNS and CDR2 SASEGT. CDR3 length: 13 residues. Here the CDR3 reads CASQRTGGQGYTF. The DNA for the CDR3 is TGTGCCAGCCAGAGGACGGGCGGGCAGGGCTACACCTTC.

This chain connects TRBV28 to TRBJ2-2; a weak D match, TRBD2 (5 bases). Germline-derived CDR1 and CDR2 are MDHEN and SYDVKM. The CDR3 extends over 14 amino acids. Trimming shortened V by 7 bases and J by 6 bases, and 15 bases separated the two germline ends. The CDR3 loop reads CASTQSGSAGELFF. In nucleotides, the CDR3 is TGTGCCAGCACCCAATCGGGGAGTGCCGGGGAGCTGTTTTTT.

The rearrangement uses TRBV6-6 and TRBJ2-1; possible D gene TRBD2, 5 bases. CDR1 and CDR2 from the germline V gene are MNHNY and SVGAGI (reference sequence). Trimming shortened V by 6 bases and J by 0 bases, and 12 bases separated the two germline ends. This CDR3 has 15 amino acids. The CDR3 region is CASSNEGSSYNEQFF. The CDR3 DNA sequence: TGTGCCAGCAGCAACGAGGGAAGCTCCTACAATGAGCAGTTCTTC.

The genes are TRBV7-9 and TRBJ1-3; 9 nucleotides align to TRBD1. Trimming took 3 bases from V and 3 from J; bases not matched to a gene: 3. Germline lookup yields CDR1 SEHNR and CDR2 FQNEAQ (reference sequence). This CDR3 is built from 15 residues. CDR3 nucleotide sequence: TGTGCCAGCAGCTTGGGACAGGGAATTGGAAACACCATATATTTT. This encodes CASSLGQGIGNTIYF. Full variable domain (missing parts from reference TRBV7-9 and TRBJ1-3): DTGVSQNPRHKITKRGQNVTFRCDPISEHNRLYWYRQTLGQGPEFLTYFQNEAQLEKSRLLSDRFSAERPKGSFSTLEIQRTEQGDSAMYLCASSLGQGIGNTIYFGEGSWLTVV.

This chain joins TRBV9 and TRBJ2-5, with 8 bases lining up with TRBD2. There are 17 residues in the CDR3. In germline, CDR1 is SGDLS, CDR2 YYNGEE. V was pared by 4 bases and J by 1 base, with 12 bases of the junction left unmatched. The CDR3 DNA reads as TGTGCCAGCAGCCCCCACCTGAGCGGGGGTTTCCAAGAGACCCAGTACTTC. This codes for CASSPHLSGGFQETQYF. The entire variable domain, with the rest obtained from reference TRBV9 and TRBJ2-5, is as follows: DSGVTQTPKHLITATGQRVTLRCSPRSGDLSVYWYQQSLDQGLQFLIQYYNGEERAKGNILERFSAQQFPDLHSELNLSSLELGDSALYFCASSPHLSGGFQETQYFGPGTRLLVL.

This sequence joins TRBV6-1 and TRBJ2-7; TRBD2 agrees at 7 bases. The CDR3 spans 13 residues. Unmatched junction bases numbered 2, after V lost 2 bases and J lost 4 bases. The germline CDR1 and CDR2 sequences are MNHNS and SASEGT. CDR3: CASSEKGGYEQYF. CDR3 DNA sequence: TGTGCCAGCAGTGAAAAGGGAGGGTACGAGCAGTACTTC.

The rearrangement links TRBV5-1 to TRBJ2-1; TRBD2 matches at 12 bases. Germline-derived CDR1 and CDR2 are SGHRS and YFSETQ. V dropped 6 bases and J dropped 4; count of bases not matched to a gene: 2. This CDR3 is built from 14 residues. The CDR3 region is CASTLAGGYNEQFF. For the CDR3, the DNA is TGCGCCAGCACGCTAGCGGGAGGGTACAATGAGCAGTTCTTC.

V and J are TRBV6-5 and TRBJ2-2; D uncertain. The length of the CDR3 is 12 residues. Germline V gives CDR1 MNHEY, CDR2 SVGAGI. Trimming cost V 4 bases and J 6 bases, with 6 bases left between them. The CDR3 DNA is TGTGCCAGCAGTTTCGGAGCCGGGGAGCTGTTTTTT. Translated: CASSFGAGELFF.

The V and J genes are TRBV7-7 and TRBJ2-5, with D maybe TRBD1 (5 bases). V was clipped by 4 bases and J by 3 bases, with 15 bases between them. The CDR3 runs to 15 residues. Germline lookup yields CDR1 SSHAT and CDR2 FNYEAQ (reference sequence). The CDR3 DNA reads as TGTGCCAGCAGCTCACGGCAGGGTTGGGAAGAGACCCAGTACTTC. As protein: CASSSRQGWEETQYF.

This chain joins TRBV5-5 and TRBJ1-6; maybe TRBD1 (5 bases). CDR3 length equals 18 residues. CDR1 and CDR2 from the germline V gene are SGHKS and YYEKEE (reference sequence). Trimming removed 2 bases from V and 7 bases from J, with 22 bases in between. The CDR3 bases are TGTGCCAGCAGCTTTAGATTCGTGGGGGGGGATCAAAATTCACCCCTCCACTTT. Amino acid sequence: CASSFRFVGGDQNSPLHF.

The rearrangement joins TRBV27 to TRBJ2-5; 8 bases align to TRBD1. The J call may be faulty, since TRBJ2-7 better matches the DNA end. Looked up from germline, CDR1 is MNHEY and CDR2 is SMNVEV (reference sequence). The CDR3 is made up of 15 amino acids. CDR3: CASSLRQGPFYEQYF. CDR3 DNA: TGTGCCAGCAGTTTACGACAGGGGCCCTTCTACGAGCAGTACTTC.

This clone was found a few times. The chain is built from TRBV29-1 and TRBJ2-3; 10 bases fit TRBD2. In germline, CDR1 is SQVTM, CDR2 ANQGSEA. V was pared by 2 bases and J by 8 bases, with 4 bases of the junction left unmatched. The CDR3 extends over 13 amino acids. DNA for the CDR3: TGCAGCGTTGAACTAGCGGGAGTGCGTACGCAGTATTTT. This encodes CSVELAGVRTQYF.